This record looks at one T cell receptor beta chain sequence and its context. The CDR3 length is 13 residues. Germline CDR1 and CDR2: MNHEY and SMNVEV (reference sequence). Trimming took 5 bases from V and 8 from J; bases not matched to a gene: 4. The data originate from a study of identifying expanded T cells in peripheral blood. The table came from immunoSEQ multiplex PCR; TCRdb's copy has only in-frame clones and leaves some out. Found here are about 86,000 clones, 70% to 90% of them singletons; the top ten hold around 4.5%. The sample taken for sequencing was blood. This receptor was obtained from a person aged 18 to 70 in good health. The V gene is TRBV27, the J gene TRBJ1-2; TRBD1 matches 11 bases. CDR3 bases: TGTGCCAGCAGTGGACAGGGGGCGTGGGGCTACACCTTC. Encoded protein: CASSGQGAWGYTF.